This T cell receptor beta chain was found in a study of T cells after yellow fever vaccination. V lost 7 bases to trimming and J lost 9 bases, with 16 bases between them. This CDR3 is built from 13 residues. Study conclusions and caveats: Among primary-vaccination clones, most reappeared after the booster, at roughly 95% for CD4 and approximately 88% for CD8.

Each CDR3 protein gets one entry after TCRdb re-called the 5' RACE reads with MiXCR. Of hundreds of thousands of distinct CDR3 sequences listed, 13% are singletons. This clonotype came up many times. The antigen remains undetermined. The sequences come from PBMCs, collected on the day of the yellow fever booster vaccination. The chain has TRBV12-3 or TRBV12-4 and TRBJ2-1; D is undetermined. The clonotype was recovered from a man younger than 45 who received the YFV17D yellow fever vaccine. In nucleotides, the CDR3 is TGTGCCAGCAATTCGGGTGTTGGGTCTGAGCAGTTCTTC. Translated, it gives CASNSGVGSEQFF.